This entry is about one TCR beta chain. What this receptor recognizes is not known. No per-base quality is available; no much larger clone lies one base away. The sample is drawn from a study of OX40 agonist ivuxolimab in advanced cancers. Regarding the research as a whole: Ivuxolimab, which targeted the costimulatory receptor OX40 (CD134), was an agonistic, fully human IgG2 monoclonal antibody. The monotherapy dose-escalation portion (N of about 49 patients) of the phase I ivuxolimab trial is reported in the paper. Intravenous ivuxolimab was administered to patients every 2 weeks at six dose levels: 0.01, 0.1, 0.3, 1.5, 3 and 10 mg/kg. A male proportion of approximately 83% and a mean age of approximately 61 years, ranging from roughly 23 to 80, were recorded for the dose-escalation cohort. Patients were allowed to have had prior anti-PD-1, anti-PD-L1 or anti-CTLA-4 therapy, and around 40% of the dose-escalation patients had previously received checkpoint inhibitors. Partial responses occurred in three dose-escalation patients, of whom one had hepatocellular carcinoma and two had cutaneous melanoma. The point of sequencing TCRbeta in the periphery was to test whether ivuxolimab changed TCR sequence diversity and drove clonal T-cell expansion. Of the roughly 54 dose-escalation patients, hepatocellular carcinoma was present in roughly 19, melanoma in approximately 15, renal cell carcinoma in 9 and head and neck cancer in 9. Broader findings and caveats from the paper: After ivuxolimab, more expanded clones were found on average in CD8+ T cells than in CD4+ T cells. Which antigens the clonally expanded peripheral T cells were specific for was not determined. At doses of 0.1 to 3.0 mg/kg, clonal expansion of both CD4+ and CD8+ T cells in blood was seen between baseline and week 6. In the 0.1-3.0 mg/kg groups, partial responders had among the lowest normalized peripheral clonal expansion, particularly in CD8+ T cells. Low levels of normalized T-cell clonal expansion were also seen in some nonresponding patients.

Reading the germline V gene gives CDR1 LGHNA and CDR2 YSLEER. The CDR3 starts with the cysteine, ends with the phenylalanine, and has 16 residues. The read is trimmed to its CDR3 DNA, 48 bases read in frame from base 1. V ends up 1 base short and J 6 bases short, with an unmatched junction base count of 8. Patients with autoimmune disease history or receiving systemic immunosuppression were excluded from the trial. Peripheral blood for TCR sequencing was collected from all dose cohorts at baseline, on cycle 4 day 1, and on cycle 7 day 1. Samples came from an open-label, multicenter, first-in-human phase I dose-escalation trial of ivuxolimab. Adults with locally advanced or metastatic melanoma, renal cell, hepatocellular, or head and neck squamous cell carcinoma were enrolled in the trial. Before TCR sequencing, CD4+ and CD8+ T cells were separately sorted from peripheral blood. Genomic DNA was extracted from sorted cells for sequencing of the TCRbeta CDR3 region. The immunoSEQ Assay was used for sequencing of TCRbeta CDR3 regions. This is the immuneACCESS table as TCRdb keeps it, with only in-frame sequences that have V and J called. A part of the clones is gone; compared with another copy, unresolved V genes explain less than half, and the rest is unexplained. Across this sample there are about 59,000 clones, with over 75% seen only once. The ten largest account for roughly 2% of the sample.

The receptor's source is an adult with an advanced solid tumor such as melanoma, head and neck, liver or kidney cancer. The starting material was CD4+ or CD8+ T cells sorted from blood, obtained in a trial of the OX40 agonist ivuxolimab. The chain couples TRBV4-3 to TRBJ1-2; 10 of the junction bases match TRBD1. The sequence in DNA is TGCGCCAGCAGCCAAGCTGGGACAGGGGTAGTGGATGGCTACACCTTC. Its coded protein is CASSQAGTGVVDGYTF.